Each of the 8 T cell receptor beta chains below was sequenced from the same sample in a study of T cell repertoires in cytomegalovirus infection. TCRdb analysed the reads with MiXCR anew, one entry per CDR3 protein. Of around 530,000 distinct CDR3 sequences listed, around a quarter are singletons. Sequenced: PBMCs. The receptors derive from a human donor in good health (CMV status not recorded). Some clones in this sample may be carry-over from other donors' samples.

This clonotype was detected ten times or more. The genes are TRBV7-2 and TRBJ2-7, with 7 bases fitting TRBD2. Trimming removed 4 bases from V and 6 bases from J; junction bases left unmatched: 21. Per germline, CDR1 SGHTA and CDR2 FQGNSA. This CDR3 contains 18 residues. CDR3 sequence: CASSSSLFGGRRPSEQYF. The DNA for the CDR3 is TGTGCCAGCAGCTCGTCGCTCTTTGGCGGGAGAAGACCCAGCGAGCAGTACTTC.

This clonotype has a single count. The V gene is TRBV7-2, the J gene TRBJ1-5, with D possibly TRBD1 on 5 matching bases. CDR1 is SGHTA, CDR2 FQGNSA, per germline. Trimming removed 0 bases from V and 1 base from J, with 10 bases in between. The CDR3 consists of 16 residues. CDR3 nucleotide sequence: TGTGCCAGCAGCTTAGCGGCGGGGACGAGCAATCAGCCCCAGCATTTT. As protein: CASSLAAGTSNQPQHF.

In nucleotides, the CDR3 is TGTGCCAGCAGCCTCGCCGAACAGGGAAAAGAGACCCAGTACTTC. Encoded protein: CASSLAEQGKETQYF. The rearrangement joins TRBV12-3 or TRBV12-4 to TRBJ2-5; D possibly corresponds to TRBD1 (6 bases). V was trimmed by 6 bases and J by 3 bases, leaving 17 bases between them. The CDR3 is 15 residues long.

This clonotype turned up a few times. The V and J genes are TRBV7-2 and TRBJ1-4; a possible D gene is TRBD1 (5 bases). Trimming removed 0 bases at V and 5 bases at J, with 7 bases between. CDR3 length: 14 amino acids. Germline loops: CDR1 SGHTA, CDR2 FQGNSA. CDR3 protein: CASSLAAGNEKLFF. In nucleotides, the CDR3 is TGTGCCAGCAGCTTAGCGGCAGGGAATGAAAAACTGTTTTTT.

This clonotype was seen more than once but under ten times. The CDR3 region is CASSHRTGLASYNEQFF. The DNA for the CDR3 is TGTGCCAGCAGCCATCGGACCGGACTAGCGAGCTACAATGAGCAGTTCTTC. The chain recombines TRBV6-2 or TRBV6-3 with TRBJ2-1; 9 positions agree with TRBD2. The CDR3 runs 17 residues. Germline CDR1 is MNHEY and CDR2 is SVGEGT. V lost 6 bases to trimming and J lost 3 bases; unmatched junction nucleotides: 12.

This clonotype has more than one count but fewer than ten. This sequence joins TRBV7-9 and TRBJ1-1, with D hard to call. The CDR3 length is 14 residues. The V end was cut by 9 bases, the J end by 2 bases, with 16 bases between. Per the germline V gene, CDR1 is SEHNR and CDR2 is FQNEAQ (reference sequence). The CDR3, as DNA: TGTGCCAGTACGAACTCGGGGAAAAACACTGAAGCTTTCTTT. This gives the protein CASTNSGKNTEAFF. The full variable domain, rest sourced from reference TRBV7-9 and TRBJ1-1, is DTGVSQNPRHKITKRGQNVTFRCDPISEHNRLYWYRQTLGQGPEFLTYFQNEAQLEKSRLLSDRFSAERPKGSFSTLEIQRTEQGDSAMYLCASTNSGKNTEAFFGQGTRLTVV.

This clonotype was detected a few times. The rearrangement joins TRBV12-3 or TRBV12-4 to TRBJ2-5, with 11 positions matching TRBD2. The V segment lost 8 bases and the J segment 5 bases; nucleotides outside the gene matches: 7. The CDR3 runs 14 residues. Written as DNA, the CDR3 is TGTGCCAGCTTAACTAGCGGGAGTGGCGAGACCCAGTACTTC. It translates to CASLTSGSGETQYF.

This chain connects TRBV19 to TRBJ1-5; the match to TRBD1 covers 9 bases. Germline trimming cut 7 bases from V and 6 bases from J; bases unmatched to any gene: 7. The CDR3 sequence is 14 residues long. Germline V lookup: CDR1 LNHDA, CDR2 SQIVND (reference sequence). CDR3 nucleotides: TGTGCCAGTACCAGGGACAGGGTCGGTCAGCCCCAGCATTTT. This codes for CASTRDRVGQPQHF.